The source of this T cell receptor (beta chain) is a study of regulatory T cells in long-lasting Graves disease. Broader study findings: Persistent Graves' patients showed less TCR diversity than newly diagnosed ones. Between persistent patients, more than 2,500 public clonotypes were shared, exceeding the 900 to 1,000 shared between new patients.

Time point: persistent/refractory GD, antithyroid drugs over 5 years with positive TRAb. PBMC-derived RNA was used for the TCR library. It was an endocrinology department in Xi'an, China, that provided the patients. Collection of peripheral blood (roughly 9 milliliters) was done using EDTA tubes. According to the study, TCR beta libraries were built with iRepertoire HTBI primers and CDR3-region Arm-PCR. TCRdb re-derived calls from the multiplex PCR reads in MiXCR, one entry per CDR3 protein. Here the sample spans around 460,000 distinct CDR3 sequences, approximately 23% being singletons. CDR1 and CDR2 from the germline V gene are WNHNN and SYGVQD (reference sequence). The CDR3 contains 14 residues. Trimming took 3 bases from V and 7 from J; bases not matched to a gene: 6. About this clonotype itself: What it binds is unknown.

The receptor comes from a female donor with Graves disease. Sequencing was performed on peripheral blood mononuclear cells (PBMCs), taken when the disease was refractory, from a patient treated with antithyroid drugs. The chain employs TRBV10-1 and TRBJ2-7, with 10 positions matching TRBD2. CDR3 in DNA: TGCGCCAGCAGTGAAAGCGGGAGGGCGAAGGAGCAGTACTTC. This sequence encodes CASSESGRAKEQYF.